Shown below are 19 T cell receptor beta chains from a single sample sequenced in a study of cytomegalovirus exposure and HLA in healthy donors. The PCR ran on 60 Vbeta and 13 Jbeta primers. Data came from immunoSEQ multiplex PCR; TCRdb stores just in-frame clones and leaves some out. The sample has tens of thousands of clones, roughly two thirds seen once. The specimen was PBMCs. The receptors shown here come from a man in his forties or fifties in good health and CMV-seropositive.

This clone was found a few times. The V gene is TRBV4-2, the J gene TRBJ2-7, with 9 bases fitting TRBD2. Germline CDR1 and CDR2: LGHNA and YNFKEQ. This CDR3 comprises 18 residues. After removal of 3 bases from V and 0 bases from J, the junction contained 12 bases not matched to a gene. CDR3 nucleotides: TGTGCCAGCAGCCAGGCCTCTCCTAGCGGGGCAAACTCCTACGAGCAGTACTTC. The encoded protein is CASSQASPSGANSYEQYF.

The gene calls are TRBV5-1 and TRBJ1-1; 11 bases align to TRBD1. The CDR3 is 14 residues long. From germline, CDR1 is SGHRS and CDR2 YFSETQ. V was clipped by 2 bases and J by 5 bases; unmatched bases: 2. The CDR3 DNA is TGCGCCAGCAGCTTTGGGACAGGGGGAACTGAAGCTTTCTTT. Translated, it gives CASSFGTGGTEAFF.

The rearrangement joins TRBV19 to TRBJ1-2; 8 bases map to TRBD1. Germline V gene data show CDR1 as LNHDA and CDR2 as SQIVND (reference sequence). This CDR3 comprises 15 residues. J was trimmed by 2 bases and V by 4 bases; bases with no gene match: 6. CDR3 region: CASSNPTGANYGYTF. The CDR3 DNA is TGTGCCAGTAGTAATCCGACAGGGGCCAACTATGGCTACACCTTC.

CDR3 sequence (DNA): TGTGCCAGCAGCCGCGGGGAAAATTCACCCCTCCACTTT. This sequence encodes CASSRGENSPLHF. The chain links TRBV7-8 to TRBJ1-6; no clear D. There are 13 residues in the CDR3. The germline V and J ends were trimmed by 5 bases and 7 bases, with 9 bases remaining between them. From germline, CDR1 is SGHVS and CDR2 FQNEAQ.

This chain uses TRBV29-1 with TRBJ1-3, with D tentatively TRBD1 (6 bases). The length of the CDR3 is 16 residues. Germline V gene data show CDR1 as SQVTM and CDR2 as ANQGSEA. The germline V and J ends were trimmed by 4 bases and 0 bases, with 16 bases remaining between them. CDR3 in DNA: TGCAGCGTTGTAAGACAGGAGAGTCGCTCTGGAAACACCATATATTTT. Its translation is CSVVRQESRSGNTIYF. Together with reference TRBV29-1 and TRBJ1-3, the CDR3 gives the full variable domain: SAVISQKPSRDICQRGTSLTIQCQVDSQVTMMFWYRQQPGQSLTLIATANQGSEATYESGFVIDKFPISRPNLTFSTLTVSNMSPEDSSIYLCSVVRQESRSGNTIYFGEGSWLTVV.

This clone occurred a few times. CDR3 bases: TGTGCCAGCAGCTTTCGGACAGGGAGGGTAGAGACCCAGTACTTC. It encodes CASSFRTGRVETQYF. The chain combines TRBV5-4 with TRBJ2-5; a possible D gene is TRBD1 (8 bases). Trimming removed 2 bases at V and 4 bases at J, with 15 bases between. Per germline, CDR1 SGHNT and CDR2 YYREEE (reference sequence). The CDR3 contains 15 residues.

This clone was observed a few times. J is TRBJ1-1 and V is TRBV2; 8 positions agree with TRBD1. V shed 6 bases and J 5 bases; nucleotides not matched to a gene: 8. The V gene's germline CDR1 is SNHLY and CDR2 FYNNEI. The CDR3 has 14 residues. The CDR3 bases are TGTGCCAGCAGCGCTACAGGGGGTGGGACTGAAGCTTTCTTT. Protein: CASSATGGGTEAFF.

This sequence joins TRBV5-1 and TRBJ2-1, with TRBD2 matching 11 bases. The germline V gene encodes CDR1 SGHRS and CDR2 YFSETQ. The ends lost 3 bases at V and 6 bases at J; junction bases unmatched: 8. This CDR3 has 16 residues. The CDR3: CASSSNPGLAGNEQFF. CDR3 sequence (DNA): TGCGCCAGCAGCTCGAACCCTGGACTAGCGGGCAATGAGCAGTTCTTC.

V and J are TRBV5-1 and TRBJ1-5; unclear D gene. This CDR3 region has 15 residues. From germline, CDR1 is SGHRS and CDR2 YFSETQ. Trimming left V 0 bases short and J 4 bases short, with 11 bases between. CDR3 sequence: CASSLAGLENQPQHF. The CDR3, as DNA: TGCGCCAGCAGCTTGGCGGGGTTGGAAAATCAGCCCCAGCATTTT.

J is TRBJ2-7 and V is TRBV19; tentative D call: TRBD1 (5 bases). CDR1 and CDR2 from the germline V gene are LNHDA and SQIVND (reference sequence). The CDR3 length is 14 residues. Trimming stripped 6 bases from V and 0 bases from J, with 12 bases between. The CDR3 bases are TGTGCCAGTAGGGCGACAGTTTTCTCCTACGAGCAGTACTTC. Residues: CASRATVFSYEQYF. Drawing the rest from reference TRBV19 and TRBJ2-7, the complete variable domain is DGGITQSPKYLFRKEGQNVTLSCEQNLNHDAMYWYRQDPGQGLRLIYYSQIVNDFQKGDIAEGYSVSREKKESFPLTVTSAQKNPTAFYLCASRATVFSYEQYFGPGTRLTVT.

Only one count was recorded for this clone. This chain uses TRBV5-1 with TRBJ1-1, with D maybe TRBD1 (5 bases). CDR3 length: 14 amino acids. CDR1 is SGHRS, CDR2 YFSETQ, per germline. V was pared by 0 bases and J by 8 bases, with 14 bases between. CDR3 loop: CASSLGAGSDEAFF. In DNA form, the CDR3 reads TGCGCCAGCAGCTTGGGTGCAGGGTCTGACGAAGCTTTCTTT. Complete variable domain (other parts from reference TRBV5-1 and TRBJ1-1): KAGVTQTPRYLIKTRGQQVTLSCSPISGHRSVSWYQQTPGQGLQFLFEYFSETQRNKGNFPGRFSGRQFSNSRSEMNVSTLELGDSALYLCASSLGAGSDEAFFGQGTRLTVV.

In its sample, this clone was seen a few times. This sequence joins TRBV30 and TRBJ1-1, with unresolved D. CDR1 is GTSNPN and CDR2 is SVGIG in the germline V gene (reference sequence). Trimming cost V 3 bases and J 1 base, with 15 bases left between them. CDR3 size: 15 residues. The CDR3: CAWSSLVQWNTEAFF. CDR3 in DNA: TGTGCCTGGAGCTCCCTCGTTCAGTGGAACACTGAAGCTTTCTTT. The entire variable domain, with the rest obtained from reference TRBV30 and TRBJ1-1, is as follows: SQTIHQWPATLVQPVGSPLSLECTVEGTSNPNLYWYRQAAGRGLQLLFYSVGIGQISSEVPQNLSASRPQDRQFILSSKKLLLSDSGFYLCAWSSLVQWNTEAFFGQGTRLTVV.

The chain links TRBV9 to TRBJ2-2, with D tentatively TRBD2 (5 bases). CDR1 and CDR2 from the germline V gene are SGDLS and YYNGEE. The CDR3 sequence is 16 residues long. V was pared by 4 bases and J by 5 bases, with 18 bases between. CDR3 coding DNA: TGTGCCAGCAGCCCGAGGGATGGAACGGGGACCGGGGAGCTGTTTTTT. This codes for CASSPRDGTGTGELFF.

Details on this clone: This CDR3 is also generated by other DNA sequences in the sample. The V call is TRBV7-3, the J call TRBJ2-7; 9 positions agree with TRBD2. Germline trimming cut 2 bases from V and 2 bases from J; bases unmatched to any gene: 4. The CDR3 loop spans 15 amino acids. Germline V gene sequence: CDR1 SGHTA, CDR2 FQGTGA. The CDR3 is CASSLQAGGAYEQYF. Here the CDR3 DNA reads TGTGCCAGCAGCTTACAAGCGGGGGGCGCCTACGAGCAGTACTTC.

The chain couples TRBV6-6 to TRBJ2-3; 7 bases map to TRBD2. This CDR3 region has 15 residues. The germline V gene has CDR1 MNHNY and CDR2 SVGAGI (reference sequence). V lost 5 bases, J lost 5 bases, and 10 bases stayed unmatched. CDR3 region: CASSPSGERGDTQYF. As DNA, the CDR3 is TGTGCCAGCAGTCCGAGCGGGGAGCGGGGAGATACGCAGTATTTT.

This clone was picked up a small number of times. This sequence joins TRBV7-3 and TRBJ2-2; 11 nucleotides agree with TRBD1. The CDR3 extends over 16 amino acids. CDR1 is SGHTA, CDR2 FQGTGA, per germline. The J segment lost 3 bases and the V segment lost 3 bases, leaving 3 bases of the junction unmatched. This CDR3 is CASSFGQGADTGELFF. The CDR3 nucleotides are TGTGCCAGCAGCTTCGGACAGGGGGCGGACACCGGGGAGCTGTTTTTT.

The V and J genes are TRBV11-2 and TRBJ2-3; 7 nucleotides match TRBD2. The germline V gene encodes CDR1 SGHAT and CDR2 FQNNGV. Unmatched junction bases numbered 16, after V lost 5 bases and J lost 5 bases. The CDR3 is 17 residues long. Here the CDR3 reads CASSLGGRGRRIDTQYF. CDR3 DNA: TGTGCCAGCAGCCTCGGAGGGCGGGGGAGGCGCATAGATACGCAGTATTTT.

This clone was seen a handful of times. The chain employs TRBV28 and TRBJ1-1, with a tentative D call TRBD1 (5 bases). There are 13 residues in the CDR3. Germline CDR1 reads MDHEN; CDR2 reads SYDVKM. The V end was cut by 7 bases, the J end by 3 bases, with 12 bases between. CDR3 sequence: CASIPGGDTEAFF. The DNA of the CDR3 is TGTGCCAGCATTCCTGGGGGGGACACTGAAGCTTTCTTT.

The rearrangement joins TRBV29-1 to TRBJ2-5, with 7 bases matching TRBD2. The CDR3 has 13 residues. Germline CDR1 SQVTM, CDR2 ANQGSEA. J gave up 11 bases and V 1 base, and 10 bases lay outside the gene matches. The CDR3 sequence: CSVEGSPRREQYF. In nucleotides, the CDR3 is TGCAGCGTTGAAGGGTCACCCCGGCGGGAGCAGTACTTC.